The next 27 T cell receptor beta chains were all read from a single sample in a study of OX40 agonist ivuxolimab in advanced cancers. TCRdb keeps only in-frame clones here, not all; method: immunoSEQ multiplex PCR. The sample yields tens of thousands of clones, roughly 73% seen once. The sample was CD4+ or CD8+ T cells sorted from blood, taken in a trial of the OX40 agonist ivuxolimab. These receptors were obtained from an adult with an advanced solid tumor such as melanoma, head and neck, liver or kidney cancer.

The chain employs TRBV7-2 and TRBJ2-3; 10 bases align to TRBD2. CDR1 and CDR2 (germline): SGHTA, FQGNSA. The CDR3 extends over 17 amino acids. Trimming took 2 bases from V and 5 from J; bases not matched to a gene: 10. CDR3 sequence: CASSLRGSGGPGDTQYF. CDR3 DNA sequence: TGTGCCAGCAGCTTAAGGGGTAGCGGGGGGCCGGGAGATACGCAGTATTTT.

The rearrangement links TRBV11-2 to TRBJ2-1; tentatively, D is TRBD2 (5 bases). Germline CDR1 SGHAT, CDR2 FQNNGV. The length of the CDR3 is 14 residues. V lost 5 bases to trimming and J lost 6 bases, with 14 bases between them. CDR3 DNA: TGTGCCAGCAGCGATAGGAGGCGGTCCAATGAGCAGTTCTTC. As protein: CASSDRRRSNEQFF.

The rearrangement joins TRBV5-6 to TRBJ1-3, with D perhaps TRBD1 (6 bases). V lost 5 bases and J lost 0, with 9 bases in between. The length of the CDR3 is 14 residues. The germline gives CDR1 SGHDT, CDR2 YYEEEE. The CDR3 DNA reads TGTGCCAGCAGTTTGACAGGCTCTGGAAACACCATATATTTT. Translating gives CASSLTGSGNTIYF.

This chain links TRBV7-6 with TRBJ2-5; no firm D call. The CDR3 contains 15 residues. Germline V gives CDR1 SGHVS, CDR2 FNYEAQ. The V end lost 1 base, the J end lost 9 bases, and 18 bases lay between the germline ends. The DNA of the CDR3 is TGTGCCAGCAGCTTAGAGGGAAGTCCTGCTCGGGCCCAGTACTTC. Protein: CASSLEGSPARAQYF.

This clone appeared once. The rearrangement uses TRBV29-1 and TRBJ2-1, with 10 bases lining up with TRBD1. From germline, CDR1 is SQVTM and CDR2 ANQGSEA. V gave up 7 bases and J gave up 5 bases; unmatched junction bases: 14. The CDR3 extends over 16 amino acids. The CDR3 reads CSARTGGASSHNEQFF. CDR3 bases: TGCAGCGCCCGGACAGGGGGAGCTAGCTCGCACAATGAGCAGTTCTTC.

The rearrangement joins TRBV10-3 to TRBJ2-1; TRBD2 matches at 13 bases. With 4 bases clipped from V and 4 bases from J, the junction kept 1 base outside the gene matches. Per germline, CDR1 ENHRY and CDR2 SYGVKD. The length of the CDR3 is 15 residues. CDR3 sequence reads: CAISGLAGGYNEQFF. DNA for the CDR3: TGTGCCATCAGTGGACTAGCGGGGGGTTACAATGAGCAGTTCTTC.

This rearrangement joins TRBV27 to TRBJ1-1; D ambiguous. CDR3 length: 14 residues. V lost 5 bases and J lost 1, with 11 bases in between. Looked up from germline, CDR1 is MNHEY and CDR2 is SMNVEV (reference sequence). The CDR3 protein is CASSKRVSNTEAFF. The CDR3 coding sequence is TGTGCCAGCAGTAAGAGGGTGTCGAACACTGAAGCTTTCTTT.

This clone was observed a single time. This chain links TRBV5-5 with TRBJ1-2, with D possibly being TRBD1 (6 bases). Trimming removed 4 bases at V and 8 bases at J, with 15 bases between. Germline CDR1 reads SGHKS; CDR2 reads YYEKEE (reference sequence). The length of the CDR3 is 13 residues. The CDR3 reads CASSLTGPRGYTF. The CDR3 nucleotides are TGTGCCAGCAGCCTGACAGGACCGCGGGGCTACACCTTC.

The chain is built from TRBV11-3 and TRBJ2-7; possible D gene TRBD1, 5 bases. The CDR3 consists of 14 residues. The V end lost 5 bases, the J end lost 2 bases, and 13 bases lay between the germline ends. CDR1 and CDR2 (germline): SGHNT, YENEEA. As DNA, the CDR3 is TGTGCCAGCAGCAAAGGAAAGGGGACCTACGAGCAGTACTTC. Translated: CASSKGKGTYEQYF.

The CDR3 DNA follows: TGTGCCAGCAGCTTAGGAAGGGTCTCAGGCGAGCAGTACTTC. Translation gives CASSLGRVSGEQYF. V gene TRBV13 combines with J gene TRBJ2-7; no clear D. The CDR3 sequence is 14 residues long. Trimming cost V 0 bases and J 6 bases, with 12 bases left between them. CDR1 is PRHDT, CDR2 FYEKMQ, per germline (reference sequence). The whole variable domain, filled in from reference TRBV13 and TRBJ2-7, reads AAGVIQSPRHLIKEKRETATLKCYPIPRHDTVYWYQQGPGQDPQFLISFYEKMQSDKGSIPDRFSAQQFSDYHSELNMSSLELGDSALYFCASSLGRVSGEQYFGPGTRLTVT.

The table lists this clone with a few counts. The gene calls are TRBV4-3 and TRBJ2-5; the match to TRBD2 covers 9 bases. With 1 base clipped from V and 5 bases from J, the junction kept 20 bases outside the gene matches. CDR3 length: 20 residues. Germline V gene data show CDR1 as LGHNA and CDR2 as YSLEER. The chain's CDR3 is CASSQGPWGSGGTPGETQYF. DNA of the CDR3: TGCGCCAGCAGCCAAGGGCCCTGGGGGAGCGGGGGGACCCCCGGGGAGACCCAGTACTTC.

As DNA, the CDR3 is TGTGCCAGCAGTGAACTCCAGAAGCAGTACTTC. It codes for CASSELQKQYF. The J gene is TRBJ2-7, the V gene TRBV6-4; no clear D. The V gene lost 3 bases and the J gene lost 8 bases, with 8 bases spanning the gap. The length of the CDR3 is 11 residues. Germline-derived CDR1 and CDR2 are MRHNA and SNTAGT.

This chain uses TRBV6-1 with TRBJ1-6; TRBD1 matches at 8 bases. Germline CDR1 and CDR2: MNHNS and SASEGT. The CDR3 sequence is 15 residues long. V shed 6 bases, J shed 5 bases, and the junction held 6 bases outside the gene matches. CDR3 amino acids: CASRGWTGNNSPLHF. CDR3 in DNA: TGTGCCAGCAGGGGATGGACAGGGAATAATTCACCCCTCCACTTT.

J is TRBJ1-1 and V is TRBV27; 11 bases are shared with TRBD1. Germline V lookup: CDR1 MNHEY, CDR2 SMNVEV (reference sequence). The CDR3 runs 12 residues. Trimming cost V 6 bases and J 12 bases; bases outside gene matches: 6. CDR3 in amino acids: CASRPGQGAPFF. CDR3 DNA sequence: TGTGCCAGCAGACCAGGACAGGGGGCGCCTTTCTTT.

Only one count was recorded for this clone. This sequence joins TRBV5-1 and TRBJ2-5, with 12 bases aligning to TRBD2. V lost 0 bases to trimming and J lost 3 bases; unmatched junction nucleotides: 3. CDR1 SGHRS and CDR2 YFSETQ come from the germline V gene. This CDR3 is 16 amino acids long. As DNA, the CDR3 is TGCGCCAGCAGCTTGGAGGCTAGCGGGGGGGAAGAGACCCAGTACTTC. Its protein is CASSLEASGGEETQYF.

The rearrangement uses TRBV9 and TRBJ1-4; the D is unclear. The CDR3 has 15 amino acids. V dropped 4 bases and J dropped 5 bases, with 15 bases sitting between them. Looked up from germline, CDR1 is SGDLS and CDR2 is YYNGEE. This CDR3 is CASSTPSGRNEKLFF. The CDR3 DNA is TGTGCCAGCAGCACCCCCTCCGGGAGAAATGAAAAACTGTTTTTT.

The V and J genes are TRBV5-8 and TRBJ2-5; TRBD1 matches 9 bases. The J segment lost 4 bases and the V segment lost 0 bases, leaving 4 bases of the junction unmatched. CDR3 length: 15 residues. Germline-derived CDR1 and CDR2 are SGHTS and YDEGEE. The CDR3 reads CASSLGTGVAETQYF. CDR3 nucleotide sequence: TGTGCCAGCAGCTTGGGGACAGGGGTCGCAGAGACCCAGTACTTC.

This CDR3 reads CASSIGPRQSNQPQHF. The CDR3 bases are TGTGCCAGTAGCATCGGTCCCCGACAGAGCAATCAGCCCCAGCATTTT. The V call is TRBV19, the J call TRBJ1-5, with D possibly matching TRBD1 (5 bases). This CDR3 is built from 16 residues. V lost 6 bases and J lost 1, with 16 bases in between. Looked up from germline, CDR1 is LNHDA and CDR2 is SQIVND (reference sequence). The whole variable domain, filled in from reference TRBV19 and TRBJ1-5, reads DGGITQSPKYLFRKEGQNVTLSCEQNLNHDAMYWYRQDPGQGLRLIYYSQIVNDFQKGDIAEGYSVSREKKESFPLTVTSAQKNPTAFYLCASSIGPRQSNQPQHFGDGTRLSIL.

This clone came up a few times. The chain links TRBV5-6 to TRBJ2-7, with TRBD2 matching over 7 bases. The CDR3 extends over 18 amino acids. The J segment lost 2 bases and the V segment lost 0 bases, leaving 14 bases of the junction unmatched. CDR1 is SGHDT and CDR2 is YYEEEE in the germline V gene. As DNA, the CDR3 is TGTGCCAGCAGCTTGGACCCCCCTAGCGGACAAGGGGCCTACGAGCAGTACTTC. Its translation: CASSLDPPSGQGAYEQYF. The whole variable domain, filled in from reference TRBV5-6 and TRBJ2-7, reads DAGVTQSPTHLIKTRGQQVTLRCSPKSGHDTVSWYQQALGQGPQFIFQYYEEEERQRGNFPDRFSGHQFPNYSSELNVNALLLGDSALYLCASSLDPPSGQGAYEQYFGPGTRLTVT.

The chain has TRBV2 and TRBJ2-2, with TRBD2 matching over 12 bases. J gave up 4 bases and V 2 bases, and 2 bases lay outside the gene matches. Germline loops: CDR1 SNHLY, CDR2 FYNNEI. CDR3 length equals 16 residues. The CDR3 DNA reads TGTGCCAGCAGTGAATGGACTAGCGGGGTCACCGGGGAGCTGTTTTTT. It translates to CASSEWTSGVTGELFF.

The chain couples TRBV2 to TRBJ2-6; the match to TRBD1 covers 8 bases. V was pared by 6 bases and J by 0 bases, with 4 bases of the junction left unmatched. Germline values: CDR1 SNHLY, CDR2 FYNNEI. The CDR3 extends over 16 amino acids. CDR3 in amino acids: CASRKQGDSGANVLTF. The CDR3 DNA is TGTGCCAGCAGAAAACAGGGGGACTCTGGGGCCAACGTCCTGACTTTC. The entire variable domain, with the rest obtained from reference TRBV2 and TRBJ2-6, is as follows: EPEVTQTPSHQVTQMGQEVILRCVPISNHLYFYWYRQILGQKVEFLVSFYNNEISEKSEIFDDQFSVERPDGSNFTLKIRSTKLEDSAMYFCASRKQGDSGANVLTFGAGSRLTVL.

The chain links TRBV27 to TRBJ1-3; D is ambiguous. The germline gives CDR1 MNHEY, CDR2 SMNVEV (reference sequence). The CDR3 is 14 residues long. V dropped 2 bases and J dropped 3 bases, with 8 bases sitting between them. CDR3: CASSLTGFGNTIYF. The CDR3 nucleotides are TGTGCCAGCAGTTTAACGGGCTTTGGAAACACCATATATTTT.

This chain links TRBV30 with TRBJ1-2; D remains ambiguous. Per germline, CDR1 GTSNPN and CDR2 SVGIG (reference sequence). Trimming stripped 4 bases from V and 5 bases from J, with 8 bases between. The CDR3 consists of 11 residues. The DNA of the CDR3 is TGTGCCTGGAACACGGGTTATGGCTACACCTTC. Translating it yields CAWNTGYGYTF.

This clone was counted between two and nine times. This chain joins TRBV10-1 and TRBJ1-3; D is unresolved. The CDR3 covers 11 residues. Trimming pared 8 bases from V and 8 bases from J, leaving 10 bases between. CDR1 and CDR2 from the germline V gene are WNHNN and SYGVQD (reference sequence). Here the CDR3 reads CASGGVDTIYF. In DNA, the CDR3 is TGCGCCAGCGGTGGGGTTGACACCATATATTTT.

The rearrangement uses TRBV2 and TRBJ1-2; TRBD1 is a possible D gene (6 bases). The CDR3 runs 15 residues. The germline CDR1 and CDR2 sequences are SNHLY and FYNNEI. V lost 4 bases to trimming and J lost 8 bases, with 20 bases between them. CDR3: CASSVARGLGKGYTF. The CDR3 nucleotides read TGTGCCAGCAGTGTCGCCCGGGGGCTCGGAAAGGGCTACACCTTC.

This clone showed up just once. The rearrangement joins TRBV5-6 to TRBJ1-4; D unresolved. CDR1 is SGHDT and CDR2 is YYEEEE in the germline V gene. The CDR3 covers 14 residues. Trimming removed 3 bases at V and 6 bases at J, with 12 bases between. For the CDR3, the DNA is TGTGCCAGCAGCTCGAAGGTCAGCTATGAAAAACTGTTTTTT. This encodes CASSSKVSYEKLFF. The complete variable domain, with remaining parts taken from reference TRBV5-6 and TRBJ1-4, reads DAGVTQSPTHLIKTRGQQVTLRCSPKSGHDTVSWYQQALGQGPQFIFQYYEEEERQRGNFPDRFSGHQFPNYSSELNVNALLLGDSALYLCASSSKVSYEKLFFGSGTQLSVL.

The gene calls are TRBV28 and TRBJ2-5; maybe TRBD1 (5 bases). V lost 7 bases to trimming and J lost 2 bases, with 17 bases between them. The CDR3 is 15 amino acids. Germline values: CDR1 MDHEN, CDR2 SYDVKM. In DNA, the CDR3 is TGTGCCAGCACAAAGGGGAAGGGCCCACAAGAGACCCAGTACTTC. It is translated as CASTKGKGPQETQYF.